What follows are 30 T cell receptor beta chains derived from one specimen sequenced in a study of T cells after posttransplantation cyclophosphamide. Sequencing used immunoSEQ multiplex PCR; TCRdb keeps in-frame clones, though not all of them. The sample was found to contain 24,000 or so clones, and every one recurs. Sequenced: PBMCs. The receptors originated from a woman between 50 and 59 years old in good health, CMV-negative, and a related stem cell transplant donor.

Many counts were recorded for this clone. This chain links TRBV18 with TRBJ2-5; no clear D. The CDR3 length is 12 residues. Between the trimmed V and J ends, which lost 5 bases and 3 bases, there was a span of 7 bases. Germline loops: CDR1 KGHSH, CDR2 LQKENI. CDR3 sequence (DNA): TGTGCCAGCTCAAGAACGGAAGAGACCCAGTACTTC. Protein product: CASSRTEETQYF. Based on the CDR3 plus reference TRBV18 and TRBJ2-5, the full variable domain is NAGVMQNPRHLVRRRGQEARLRCSPMKGHSHVYWYRQLPEEGLKFMVYLQKENIIDESGMPKERFSAEFPKEGPSILRIQQVVRGDSAAYFCASSRTEETQYFGPGTRLLVL.

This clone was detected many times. The CDR3 reads CASSIESNEKLFF. The DNA of the CDR3 is TGTGCCAGTAGTATTGAGTCTAATGAAAAACTGTTTTTT. This chain uses TRBV19 with TRBJ1-4; D not certain. V dropped 3 bases and J dropped 3 bases, with 5 bases sitting between them. CDR3 length: 13 residues. Per the germline V gene, CDR1 is LNHDA and CDR2 is SQIVND (reference sequence).

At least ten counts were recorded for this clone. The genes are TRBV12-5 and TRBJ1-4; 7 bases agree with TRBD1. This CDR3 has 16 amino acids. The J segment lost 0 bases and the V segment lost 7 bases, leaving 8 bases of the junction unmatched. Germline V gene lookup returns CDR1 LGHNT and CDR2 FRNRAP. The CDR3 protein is CASVSGGSPTNEKLFF. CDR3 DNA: TGTGCTAGTGTTTCAGGGGGTAGTCCAACTAATGAAAAACTGTTTTTT. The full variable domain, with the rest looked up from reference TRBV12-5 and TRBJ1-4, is DARVTQTPRHKVTEMGQEVTMRCQPILGHNTVFWYRQTMMQGLELLAYFRNRAPLDDSGMPKDRFSAEMPDATLATLKIQPSEPRDSAVYFCASVSGGSPTNEKLFFGSGTQLSVL.

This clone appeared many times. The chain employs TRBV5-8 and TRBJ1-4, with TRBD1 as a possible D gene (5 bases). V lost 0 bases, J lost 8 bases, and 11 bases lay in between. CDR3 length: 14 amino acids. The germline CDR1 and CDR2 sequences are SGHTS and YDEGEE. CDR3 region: CASSLAWAGEKLFF. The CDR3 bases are TGTGCCAGCAGCTTGGCGTGGGCAGGGGAAAAACTGTTTTTT.

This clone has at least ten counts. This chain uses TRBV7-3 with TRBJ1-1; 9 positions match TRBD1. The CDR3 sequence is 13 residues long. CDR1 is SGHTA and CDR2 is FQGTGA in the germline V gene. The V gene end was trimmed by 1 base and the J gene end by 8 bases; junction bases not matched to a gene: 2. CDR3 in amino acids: CASSLIGTGEAFF. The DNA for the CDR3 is TGTGCCAGCAGCTTAATTGGGACAGGGGAAGCTTTCTTT. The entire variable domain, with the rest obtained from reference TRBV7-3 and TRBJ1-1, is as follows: GAGVSQTPSNKVTEKGKYVELRCDPISGHTALYWYRQSLGQGPEFLIYFQGTGAADDSGLPNDRFFAVRPEGSVSTLKIQRTERGDSAVYLCASSLIGTGEAFFGQGTRLTVV.

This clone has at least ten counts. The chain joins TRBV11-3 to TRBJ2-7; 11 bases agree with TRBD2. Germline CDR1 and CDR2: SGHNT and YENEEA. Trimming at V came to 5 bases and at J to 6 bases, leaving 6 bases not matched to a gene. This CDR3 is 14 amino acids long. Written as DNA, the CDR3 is TGTGCCAGCAGCGTTAGCGGGAGGGAAGCCGAGCAGTACTTC. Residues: CASSVSGREAEQYF.

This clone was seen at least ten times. The CDR3 coding sequence is TGTGCCAGCAGCCAAGATCAACAGGGGTGGAATTCACCCCTCCACTTT. This translates into CASSQDQQGWNSPLHF. This chain uses TRBV4-2 with TRBJ1-6; 7 positions match TRBD1. Germline CDR1 is LGHNA and CDR2 is YNFKEQ. The CDR3 runs to 16 residues. Losses at the gene ends were 0 bases for V and 7 bases for J; bases not matched to a gene: 6.

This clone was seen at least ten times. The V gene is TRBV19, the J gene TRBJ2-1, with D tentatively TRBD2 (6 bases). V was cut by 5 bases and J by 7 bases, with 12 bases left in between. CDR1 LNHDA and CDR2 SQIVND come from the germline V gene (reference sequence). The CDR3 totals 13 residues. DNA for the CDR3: TGTGCCAGTAGTCGACTAGTATTGAATGAGCAGTTCTTC. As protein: CASSRLVLNEQFF.

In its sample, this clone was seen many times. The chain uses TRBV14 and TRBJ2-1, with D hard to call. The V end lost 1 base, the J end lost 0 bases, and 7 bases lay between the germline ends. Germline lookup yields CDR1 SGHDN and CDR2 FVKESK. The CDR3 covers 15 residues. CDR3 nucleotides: TGTGCCAGCAGCCAAGGCCATAGCTCCTACAATGAGCAGTTCTTC. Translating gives CASSQGHSSYNEQFF.

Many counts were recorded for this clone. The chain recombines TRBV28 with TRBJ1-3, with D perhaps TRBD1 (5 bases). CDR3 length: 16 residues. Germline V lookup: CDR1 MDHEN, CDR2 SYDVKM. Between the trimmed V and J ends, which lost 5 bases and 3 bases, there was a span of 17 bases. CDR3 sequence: CASSPPWQGGGNTIYF. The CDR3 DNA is TGTGCCAGCAGTCCACCCTGGCAGGGAGGTGGAAACACCATATATTTT.

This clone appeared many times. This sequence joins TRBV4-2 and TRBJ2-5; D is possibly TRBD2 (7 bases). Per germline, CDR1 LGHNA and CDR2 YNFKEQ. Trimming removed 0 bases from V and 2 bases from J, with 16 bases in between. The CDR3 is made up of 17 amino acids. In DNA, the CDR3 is TGTGCCAGCAGCCAAGATGGGGGGGCGGGGGAGCAAGAGACCCAGTACTTC. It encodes CASSQDGGAGEQETQYF.

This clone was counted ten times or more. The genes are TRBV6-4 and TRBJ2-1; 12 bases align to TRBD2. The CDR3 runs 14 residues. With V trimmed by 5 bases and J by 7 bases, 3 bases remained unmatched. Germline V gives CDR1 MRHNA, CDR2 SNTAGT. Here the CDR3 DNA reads TGTGCCAGCAGTCCTAGCGGGGGGGTAAATGAGCAGTTCTTC. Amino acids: CASSPSGGVNEQFF.

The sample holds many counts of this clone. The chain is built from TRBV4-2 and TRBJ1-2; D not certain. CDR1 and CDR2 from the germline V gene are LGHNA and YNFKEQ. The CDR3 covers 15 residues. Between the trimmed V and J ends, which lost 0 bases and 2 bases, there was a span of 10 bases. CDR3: CASSQDLVRNYGYTF. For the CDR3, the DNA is TGTGCCAGCAGCCAAGATCTTGTCAGGAACTATGGCTACACCTTC.

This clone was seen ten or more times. The CDR3 DNA is TGTGCCAGCAGTGCGTGGCTTCGACTAGCGGGAGAGACCCAGTACTTC. Protein sequence: CASSAWLRLAGETQYF. The chain employs TRBV2 and TRBJ2-5, with 10 bases fitting TRBD2. Losses at the gene ends were 4 bases for V and 4 bases for J; bases not matched to a gene: 9. The CDR3 extends over 16 amino acids. CDR1 is SNHLY and CDR2 is FYNNEI in the germline V gene. The variable domain in full, completed from reference TRBV2 and TRBJ2-5, reads EPEVTQTPSHQVTQMGQEVILRCVPISNHLYFYWYRQILGQKVEFLVSFYNNEISEKSEIFDDQFSVERPDGSNFTLKIRSTKLEDSAMYFCASSAWLRLAGETQYFGPGTRLLVL.

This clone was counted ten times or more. Written as DNA, the CDR3 is TGTGCCAGCAGCTTAGCCAACAGGGGATGGGGCACTGAAGCTTTCTTT. It yields the protein CASSLANRGWGTEAFF. The chain links TRBV11-2 to TRBJ1-1, with 7 nucleotides matching TRBD1. CDR1 is SGHAT, CDR2 FQNNGV, per germline. The CDR3 runs to 16 residues. V lost 1 base to trimming and J lost 4 bases; unmatched junction nucleotides: 9.

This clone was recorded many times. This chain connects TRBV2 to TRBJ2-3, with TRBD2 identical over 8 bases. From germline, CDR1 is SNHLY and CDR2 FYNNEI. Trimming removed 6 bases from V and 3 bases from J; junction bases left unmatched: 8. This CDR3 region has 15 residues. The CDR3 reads CASRISGAKTDTQYF. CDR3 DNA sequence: TGTGCCAGCAGGATTAGCGGGGCTAAGACAGATACGCAGTATTTT.

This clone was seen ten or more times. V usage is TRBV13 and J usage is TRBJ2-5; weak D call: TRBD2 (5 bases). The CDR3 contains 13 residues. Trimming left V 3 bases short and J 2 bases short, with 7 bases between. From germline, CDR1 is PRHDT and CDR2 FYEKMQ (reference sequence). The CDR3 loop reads CASSFLAQETQYF. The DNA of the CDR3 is TGTGCCAGCAGCTTCCTAGCTCAAGAGACCCAGTACTTC.

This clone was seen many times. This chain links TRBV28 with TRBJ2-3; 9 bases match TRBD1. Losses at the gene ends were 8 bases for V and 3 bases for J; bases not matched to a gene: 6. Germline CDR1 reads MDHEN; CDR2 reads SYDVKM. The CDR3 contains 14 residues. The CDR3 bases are TGTGCCAGCTTCGGGGGACAGGGAACAGATACGCAGTATTTT. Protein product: CASFGGQGTDTQYF.

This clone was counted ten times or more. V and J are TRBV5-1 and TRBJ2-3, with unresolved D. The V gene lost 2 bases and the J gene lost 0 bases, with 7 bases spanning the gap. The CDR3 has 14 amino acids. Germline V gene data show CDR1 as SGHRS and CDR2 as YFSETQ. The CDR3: CASSFLQSTDTQYF. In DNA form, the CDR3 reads TGCGCCAGCAGCTTTCTCCAGAGCACAGATACGCAGTATTTT. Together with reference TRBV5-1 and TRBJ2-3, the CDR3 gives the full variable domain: KAGVTQTPRYLIKTRGQQVTLSCSPISGHRSVSWYQQTPGQGLQFLFEYFSETQRNKGNFPGRFSGRQFSNSRSEMNVSTLELGDSALYLCASSFLQSTDTQYFGPGTRLTVL.

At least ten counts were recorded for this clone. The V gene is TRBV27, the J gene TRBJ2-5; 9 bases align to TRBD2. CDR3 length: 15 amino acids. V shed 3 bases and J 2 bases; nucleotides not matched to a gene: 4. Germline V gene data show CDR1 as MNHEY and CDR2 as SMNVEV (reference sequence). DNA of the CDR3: TGTGCCAGCAGTTTTAGGCTAGCGGGGCAAGAGACCCAGTACTTC. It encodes CASSFRLAGQETQYF.

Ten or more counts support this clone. This chain's CDR3 is CASSGRVDTEAFF. The DNA for the CDR3 is TGTGCCAGCAGCGGCAGGGTAGACACTGAAGCTTTCTTT. This rearrangement joins TRBV7-8 to TRBJ1-1, with a possible D match to TRBD1 (5 bases). Germline-derived CDR1 and CDR2 are SGHVS and FQNEAQ. This CDR3 has 13 residues. Trimming removed 5 bases at V and 3 bases at J, with 10 bases between.

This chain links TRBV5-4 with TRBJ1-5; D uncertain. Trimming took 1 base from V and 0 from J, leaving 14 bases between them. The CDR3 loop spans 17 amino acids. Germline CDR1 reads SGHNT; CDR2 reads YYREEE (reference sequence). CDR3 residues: CASSLLPTTYSNQPQHF. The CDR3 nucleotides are TGTGCCAGCAGCTTGCTCCCCACCACATATAGCAATCAGCCCCAGCATTTT. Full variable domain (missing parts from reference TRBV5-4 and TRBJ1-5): ETGVTQSPTHLIKTRGQQVTLRCSSQSGHNTVSWYQQALGQGPQFIFQYYREEENGRGNFPPRFSGLQFPNYSSELNVNALELDDSALYLCASSLLPTTYSNQPQHFGDGTRLSIL.

The CDR3 sequence is CASSNGQGRNSPLHF. CDR3 bases: TGTGCCAGCAGTAACGGACAGGGGCGTAATTCACCCCTCCACTTT. The chain uses TRBV6-1 and TRBJ1-6; 9 bases match TRBD1. V shed 5 bases and J 6 bases; nucleotides not matched to a gene: 5. The CDR3 totals 15 residues. Germline V CDR1 and CDR2: MNHNS, SASEGT.

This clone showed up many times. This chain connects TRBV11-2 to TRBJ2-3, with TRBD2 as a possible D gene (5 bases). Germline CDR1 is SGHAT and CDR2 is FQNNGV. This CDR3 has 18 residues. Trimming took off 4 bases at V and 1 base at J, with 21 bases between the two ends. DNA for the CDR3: TGTGCCAGCAGCTGGGTATATAGGGCTCGGGGAGGCACAGATACGCAGTATTTT. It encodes CASSWVYRARGGTDTQYF.

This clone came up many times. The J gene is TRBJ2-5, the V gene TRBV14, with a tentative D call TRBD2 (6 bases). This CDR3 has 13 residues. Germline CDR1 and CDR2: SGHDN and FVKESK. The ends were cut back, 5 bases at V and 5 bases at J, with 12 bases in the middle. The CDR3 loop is CASSVTRSETQYF. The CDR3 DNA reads TGTGCCAGCAGCGTGACTAGATCGGAGACCCAGTACTTC.

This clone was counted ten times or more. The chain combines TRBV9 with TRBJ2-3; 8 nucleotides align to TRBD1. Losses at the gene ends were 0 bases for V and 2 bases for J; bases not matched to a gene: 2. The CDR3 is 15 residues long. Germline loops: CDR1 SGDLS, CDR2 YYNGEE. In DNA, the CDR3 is TGTGCCAGCAGCGTAGTGCAGGGGGCCACAGATACGCAGTATTTT. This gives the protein CASSVVQGATDTQYF.

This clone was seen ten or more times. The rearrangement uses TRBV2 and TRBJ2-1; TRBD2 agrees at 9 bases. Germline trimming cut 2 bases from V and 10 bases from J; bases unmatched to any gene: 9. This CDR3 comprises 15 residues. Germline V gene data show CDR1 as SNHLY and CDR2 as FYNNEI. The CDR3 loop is CASSEMGVLAGEQFF. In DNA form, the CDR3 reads TGTGCCAGCAGTGAAATGGGGGTGCTAGCGGGGGAGCAGTTCTTC.

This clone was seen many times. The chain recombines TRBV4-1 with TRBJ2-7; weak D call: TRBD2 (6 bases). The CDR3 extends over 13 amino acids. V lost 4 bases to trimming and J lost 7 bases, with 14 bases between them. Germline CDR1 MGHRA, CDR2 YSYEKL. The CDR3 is CASSPWLEGEQYF. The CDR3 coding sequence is TGCGCCAGCAGCCCTTGGCTGGAGGGGGAGCAGTACTTC.

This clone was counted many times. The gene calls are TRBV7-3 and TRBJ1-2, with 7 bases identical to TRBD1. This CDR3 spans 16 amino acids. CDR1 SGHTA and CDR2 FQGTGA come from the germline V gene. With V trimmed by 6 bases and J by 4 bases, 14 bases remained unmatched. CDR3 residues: CASRRQGLGGRYGYTF. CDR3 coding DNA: TGTGCCAGCAGACGACAGGGTTTGGGTGGCCGCTATGGCTACACCTTC.

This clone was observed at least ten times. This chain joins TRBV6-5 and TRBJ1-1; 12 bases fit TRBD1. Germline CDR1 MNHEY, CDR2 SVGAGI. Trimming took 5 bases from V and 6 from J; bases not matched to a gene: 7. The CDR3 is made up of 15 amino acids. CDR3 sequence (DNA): TGTGCCAGCAGTAACCGGGACAGGGGGCTGGCTGAAGCTTTCTTT. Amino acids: CASSNRDRGLAEAFF.